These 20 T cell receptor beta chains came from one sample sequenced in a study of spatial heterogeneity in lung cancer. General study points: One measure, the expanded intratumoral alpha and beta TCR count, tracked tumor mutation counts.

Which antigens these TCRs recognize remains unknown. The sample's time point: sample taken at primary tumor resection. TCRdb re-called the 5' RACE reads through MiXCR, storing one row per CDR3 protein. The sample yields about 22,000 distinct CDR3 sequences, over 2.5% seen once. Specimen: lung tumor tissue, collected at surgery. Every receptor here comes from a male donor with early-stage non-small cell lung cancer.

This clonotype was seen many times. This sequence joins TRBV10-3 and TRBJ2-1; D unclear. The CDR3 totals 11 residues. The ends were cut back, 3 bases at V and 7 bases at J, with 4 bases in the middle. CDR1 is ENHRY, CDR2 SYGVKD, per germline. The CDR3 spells CAISDQNEQFF. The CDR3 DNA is TGTGCCATCAGTGACCAAAATGAGCAGTTCTTC.

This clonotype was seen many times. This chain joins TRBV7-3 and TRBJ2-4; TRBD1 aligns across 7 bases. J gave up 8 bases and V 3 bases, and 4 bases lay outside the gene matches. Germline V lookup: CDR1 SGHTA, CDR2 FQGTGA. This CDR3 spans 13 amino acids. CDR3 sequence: CASSFGQEDIQYF. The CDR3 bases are TGTGCCAGCAGCTTCGGACAGGAGGACATTCAGTACTTC.

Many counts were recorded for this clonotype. CDR3 nucleotides: TGCAGTGCCCGTCTCCTAGCTGGCACCGGGGAGCTGTTTTTT. Residues: CSARLLAGTGELFF. The chain links TRBV20-1 to TRBJ2-2; D might be TRBD2 (5 bases). The V gene lost 6 bases and the J gene lost 4 bases, with 15 bases spanning the gap. This CDR3 contains 14 residues. The germline gives CDR1 DFQATT, CDR2 SNEGSKA (reference sequence).

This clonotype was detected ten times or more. The CDR3 sequence: CSVWRTRTDTQYF. DNA of the CDR3: TGCAGCGTTTGGAGGACCCGCACAGATACGCAGTATTTT. The genes are TRBV29-1 and TRBJ2-3; perhaps TRBD2 as D (5 bases). CDR3 length equals 13 residues. The germline V gene encodes CDR1 SQVTM and CDR2 ANQGSEA. Deletions cut 5 bases from V and 1 base from J, with 10 bases between.

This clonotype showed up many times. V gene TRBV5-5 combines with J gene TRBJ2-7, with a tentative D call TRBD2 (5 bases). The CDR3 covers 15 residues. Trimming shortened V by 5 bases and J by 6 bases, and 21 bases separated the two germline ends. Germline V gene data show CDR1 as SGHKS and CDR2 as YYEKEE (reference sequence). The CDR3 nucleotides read TGTGCCAGCAGTCAGTCGGGGTTGCCCTCAAGCGAGCAGTACTTC. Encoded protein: CASSQSGLPSSEQYF. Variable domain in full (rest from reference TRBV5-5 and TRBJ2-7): DAGVTQSPTHLIKTRGQQVTLRCSPISGHKSVSWYQQVLGQGPQFIFQYYEKEERGRGNFPDRFSARQFPNYSSELNVNALLLGDSALYLCASSQSGLPSSEQYFGPGTRLTVT.

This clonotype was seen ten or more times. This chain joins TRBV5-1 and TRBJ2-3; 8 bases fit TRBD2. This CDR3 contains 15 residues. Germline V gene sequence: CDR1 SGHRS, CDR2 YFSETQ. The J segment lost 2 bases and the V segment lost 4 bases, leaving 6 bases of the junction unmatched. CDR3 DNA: TGCGCCAGCAGCGAGGGACTAGACCTCACAGATACGCAGTATTTT. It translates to CASSEGLDLTDTQYF.

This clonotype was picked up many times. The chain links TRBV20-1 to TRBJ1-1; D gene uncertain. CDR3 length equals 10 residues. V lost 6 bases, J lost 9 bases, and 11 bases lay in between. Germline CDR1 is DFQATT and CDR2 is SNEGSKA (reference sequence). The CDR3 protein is CSAASEKAFF. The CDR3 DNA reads TGCAGTGCGGCTTCGGAGAAAGCTTTCTTT.

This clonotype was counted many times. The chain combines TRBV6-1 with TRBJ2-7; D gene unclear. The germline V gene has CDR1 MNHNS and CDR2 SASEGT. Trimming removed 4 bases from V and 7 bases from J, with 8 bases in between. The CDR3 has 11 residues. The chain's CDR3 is CASSVLTEQYF. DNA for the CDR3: TGTGCCAGCAGTGTACTGACAGAGCAGTACTTC.

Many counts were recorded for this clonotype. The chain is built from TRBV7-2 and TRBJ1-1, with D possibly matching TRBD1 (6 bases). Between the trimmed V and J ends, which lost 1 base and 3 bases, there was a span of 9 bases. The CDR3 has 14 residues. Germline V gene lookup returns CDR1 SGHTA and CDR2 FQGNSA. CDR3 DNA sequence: TGTGCCAGCAGCTTAGATGCAGGGGACACTGAAGCTTTCTTT. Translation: CASSLDAGDTEAFF.

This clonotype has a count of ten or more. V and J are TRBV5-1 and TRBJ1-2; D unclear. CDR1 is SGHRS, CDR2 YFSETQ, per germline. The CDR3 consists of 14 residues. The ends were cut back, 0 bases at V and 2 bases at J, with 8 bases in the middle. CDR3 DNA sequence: TGCGCCAGCAGCTTGGGGGGTGAGAACTATGGCTACACCTTC. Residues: CASSLGGENYGYTF.

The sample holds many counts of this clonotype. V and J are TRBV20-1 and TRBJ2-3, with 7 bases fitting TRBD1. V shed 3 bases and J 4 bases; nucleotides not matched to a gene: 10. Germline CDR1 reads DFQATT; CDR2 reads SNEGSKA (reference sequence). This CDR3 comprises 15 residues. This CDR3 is CSASPMTGLSDTQYF. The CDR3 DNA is TGCAGTGCTAGTCCTATGACAGGGTTGTCAGATACGCAGTATTTT.

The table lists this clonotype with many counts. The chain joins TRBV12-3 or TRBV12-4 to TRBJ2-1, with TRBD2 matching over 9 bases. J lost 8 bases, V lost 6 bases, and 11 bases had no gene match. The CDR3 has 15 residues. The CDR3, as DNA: TGTGCCAGCAGCCCCGGTGGTAGCGGGAGCCATGAGCAGTTCTTC. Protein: CASSPGGSGSHEQFF.

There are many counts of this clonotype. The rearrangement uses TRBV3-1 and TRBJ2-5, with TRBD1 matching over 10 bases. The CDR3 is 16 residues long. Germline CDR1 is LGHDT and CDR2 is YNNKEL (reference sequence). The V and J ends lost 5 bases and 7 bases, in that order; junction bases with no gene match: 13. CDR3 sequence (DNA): TGTGCCAGCAGCTCCCATGGACAGGGGGGTGCTAGGACCCAGTACTTC. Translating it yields CASSSHGQGGARTQYF.

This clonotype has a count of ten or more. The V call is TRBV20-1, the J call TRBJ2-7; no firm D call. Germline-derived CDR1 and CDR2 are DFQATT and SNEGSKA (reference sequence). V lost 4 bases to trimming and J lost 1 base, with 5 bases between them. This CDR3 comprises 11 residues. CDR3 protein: CSAMGSYEQYF. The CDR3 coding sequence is TGCAGTGCTATGGGATCCTACGAGCAGTACTTC.

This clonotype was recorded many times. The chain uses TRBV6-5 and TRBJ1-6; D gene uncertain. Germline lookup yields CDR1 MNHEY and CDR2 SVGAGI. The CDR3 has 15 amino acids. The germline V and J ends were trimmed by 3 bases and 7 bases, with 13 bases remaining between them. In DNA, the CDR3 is TGTGCCAGCAGTTATGCGGGGTTCCACAATTCACCCCTCCACTTT. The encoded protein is CASSYAGFHNSPLHF.

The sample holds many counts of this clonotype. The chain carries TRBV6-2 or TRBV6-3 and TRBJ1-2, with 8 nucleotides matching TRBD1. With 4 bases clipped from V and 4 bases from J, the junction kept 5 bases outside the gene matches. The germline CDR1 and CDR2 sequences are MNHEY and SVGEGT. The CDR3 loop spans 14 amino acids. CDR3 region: CASSLQGEGYGYTF. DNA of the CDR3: TGTGCCAGCAGTTTACAGGGGGAAGGCTATGGCTACACCTTC.

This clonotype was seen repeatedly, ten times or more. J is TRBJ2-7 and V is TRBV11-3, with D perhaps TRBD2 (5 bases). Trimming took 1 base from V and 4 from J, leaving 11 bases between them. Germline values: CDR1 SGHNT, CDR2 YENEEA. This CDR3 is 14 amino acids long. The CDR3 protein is CASSLAGSLYEQYF. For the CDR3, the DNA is TGTGCCAGCAGCTTAGCGGGATCTCTATACGAGCAGTACTTC.

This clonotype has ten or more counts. The CDR3 DNA reads TGCAGTGCTAGTACAATGGTCAATACTGAAGCTTTCTTT. Protein sequence: CSASTMVNTEAFF. The chain couples TRBV20-1 to TRBJ1-1, with D unresolved. Trimming removed 3 bases from V and 5 bases from J, with 13 bases in between. CDR1 is DFQATT, CDR2 SNEGSKA, per germline (reference sequence). This CDR3 is 13 amino acids long.

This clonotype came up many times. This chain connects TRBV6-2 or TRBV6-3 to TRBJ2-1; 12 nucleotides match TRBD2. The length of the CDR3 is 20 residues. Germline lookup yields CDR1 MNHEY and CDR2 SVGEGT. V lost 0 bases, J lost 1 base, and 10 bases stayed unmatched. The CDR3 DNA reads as TGTGCCAGCAGTTACTCACCGGGACTAGCGGGTATGATGTCCTACAATGAGCAGTTCTTC. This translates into CASSYSPGLAGMMSYNEQFF.

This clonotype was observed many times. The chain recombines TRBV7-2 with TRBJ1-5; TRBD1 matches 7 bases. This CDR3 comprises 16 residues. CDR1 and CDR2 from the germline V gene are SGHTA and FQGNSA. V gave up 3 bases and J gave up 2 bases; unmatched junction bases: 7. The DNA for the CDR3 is TGTGCCAGCAGCTTCCTGACAGGGTTGGGCAATCAGCCCCAGCATTTT. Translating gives CASSFLTGLGNQPQHF.